Listed below are T cell receptor beta chains from one sample, sequenced in a study of CD8 T cells in ankylosing spondylitis. TCRdb recomputed calls from the 5' RACE reads with MiXCR, one row per CDR3 protein. The sample consists of about 250,000 distinct CDR3 sequences, roughly a third of them appearing once. The sequenced sample was blood, either unsorted or a sorted T cell fraction (not recorded which). The source of these receptors is a male donor with ankylosing spondylitis or in good health (not recorded which). Each CDR3 is given with its conserved first and last residue.

V	J	CDR3
TRBV10-3	TRBJ2-1	CAISGTSGDPYNEQFF
TRBV5-6	TRBJ2-5	CASSPGLAGGQETQYF
TRBV15	TRBJ2-1	CATSRDQNEQFF
TRBV12-3/TRBV12-4	TRBJ2-7	CASRHTYEQYF
TRBV15	TRBJ2-7	CATSRDLVQVYEQYF
TRBV27	TRBJ1-1	CASRLKGGNTEAFF
TRBV4-1	TRBJ2-5	CASATGTSRETQYF
TRBV19	TRBJ2-1	CASSHGTGFPSSYNEQFF
TRBV12-5	TRBJ2-1	CASGLVLNHEQFF
TRBV6-5	TRBJ2-7	CASSYGGQSYEQYF
TRBV9	TRBJ2-1	CASSTSPGFNEQFF
TRBV29-1	TRBJ1-1	CSVEELNSEAFF
TRBV29-1	TRBJ1-2	CSVEEWLGTDYGYTF
TRBV15	TRBJ2-7	CATSREGYEQYF
TRBV20-1	TRBJ2-5	CSASGTVYQETQYF
TRBV5-1	TRBJ2-1	CASSLGARATNEQFF